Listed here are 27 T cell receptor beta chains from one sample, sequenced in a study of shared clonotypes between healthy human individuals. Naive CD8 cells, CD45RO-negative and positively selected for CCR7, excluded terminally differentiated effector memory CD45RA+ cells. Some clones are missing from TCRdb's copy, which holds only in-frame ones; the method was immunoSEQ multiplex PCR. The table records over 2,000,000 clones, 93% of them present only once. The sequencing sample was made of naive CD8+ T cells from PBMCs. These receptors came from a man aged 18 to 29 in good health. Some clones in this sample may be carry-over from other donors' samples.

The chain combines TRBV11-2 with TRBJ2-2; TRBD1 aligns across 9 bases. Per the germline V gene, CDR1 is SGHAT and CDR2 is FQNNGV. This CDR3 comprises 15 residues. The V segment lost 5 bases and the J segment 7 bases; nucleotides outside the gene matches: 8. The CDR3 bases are TGTGCCAGCAGCCCTCGGACAGGGGTCATCGGGGAGCTGTTTTTT. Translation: CASSPRTGVIGELFF.

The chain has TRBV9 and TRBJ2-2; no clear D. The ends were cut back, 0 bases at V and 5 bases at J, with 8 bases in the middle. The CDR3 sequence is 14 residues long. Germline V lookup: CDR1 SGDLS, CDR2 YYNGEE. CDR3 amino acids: CASSVGFGTGELFF. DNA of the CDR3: TGTGCCAGCAGCGTAGGGTTTGGGACCGGGGAGCTGTTTTTT.

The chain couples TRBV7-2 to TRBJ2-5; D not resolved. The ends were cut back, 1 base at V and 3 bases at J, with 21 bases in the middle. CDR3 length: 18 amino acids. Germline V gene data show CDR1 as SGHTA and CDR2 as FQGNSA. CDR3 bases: TGTGCCAGCAGCTTAGACTCGGGCGTAGGATACCACAAAGAGACCCAGTACTTC. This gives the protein CASSLDSGVGYHKETQYF.

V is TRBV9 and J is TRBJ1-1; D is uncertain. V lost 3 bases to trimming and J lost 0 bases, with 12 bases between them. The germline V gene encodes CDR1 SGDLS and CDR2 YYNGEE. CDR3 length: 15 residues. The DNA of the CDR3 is TGTGCCAGCAGCGCAACTTCGAGGGTGAACACTGAAGCTTTCTTT. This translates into CASSATSRVNTEAFF.

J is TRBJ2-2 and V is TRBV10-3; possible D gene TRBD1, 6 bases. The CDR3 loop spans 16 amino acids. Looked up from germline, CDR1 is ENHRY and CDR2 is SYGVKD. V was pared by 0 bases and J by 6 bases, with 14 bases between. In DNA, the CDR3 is TGTGCCATCAGTGAGTCGAAGGTCAGGGGCCCCGGGGAGCTGTTTTTT. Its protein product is CAISESKVRGPGELFF.

The CDR3 is CASSLLAKAEGETQYF. CDR3 DNA: TGTGCCAGCAGTTTATTAGCAAAGGCGGAGGGGGAGACCCAGTACTTC. The V gene is TRBV28, the J gene TRBJ2-5; a possible D gene is TRBD2 (6 bases). V lost 1 base and J lost 5, with 17 bases in between. This CDR3 comprises 16 residues. The germline CDR1 and CDR2 sequences are MDHEN and SYDVKM.

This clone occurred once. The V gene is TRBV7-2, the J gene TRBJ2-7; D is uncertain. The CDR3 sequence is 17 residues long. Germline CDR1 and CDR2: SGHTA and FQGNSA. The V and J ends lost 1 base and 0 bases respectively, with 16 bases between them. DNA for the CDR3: TGTGCCAGCAGCTTAGGAGGTCCGCTAGTCCCCTCCTACGAGCAGTACTTC. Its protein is CASSLGGPLVPSYEQYF.

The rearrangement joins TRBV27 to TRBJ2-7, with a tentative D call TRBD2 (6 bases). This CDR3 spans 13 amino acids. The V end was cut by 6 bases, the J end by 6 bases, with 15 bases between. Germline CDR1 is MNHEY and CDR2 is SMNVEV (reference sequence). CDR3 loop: CASSRLRDAEQYF. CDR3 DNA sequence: TGTGCCAGCAGCAGATTGCGGGACGCCGAGCAGTACTTC.

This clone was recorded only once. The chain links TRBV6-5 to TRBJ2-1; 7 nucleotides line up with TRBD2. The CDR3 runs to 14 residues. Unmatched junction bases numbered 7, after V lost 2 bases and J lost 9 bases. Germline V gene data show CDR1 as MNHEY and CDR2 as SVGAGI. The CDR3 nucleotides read TGTGCCAGCAGTTACACTCGACTAGCTATTGAGCAGTTCTTC. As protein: CASSYTRLAIEQFF.

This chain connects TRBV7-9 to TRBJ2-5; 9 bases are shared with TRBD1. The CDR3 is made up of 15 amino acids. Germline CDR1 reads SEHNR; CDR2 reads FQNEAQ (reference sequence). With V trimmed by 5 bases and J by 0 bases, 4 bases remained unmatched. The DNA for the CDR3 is TGTGCCAGCAGCCAAAGGGACAGGGACCAAGAGACCCAGTACTTC. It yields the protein CASSQRDRDQETQYF.

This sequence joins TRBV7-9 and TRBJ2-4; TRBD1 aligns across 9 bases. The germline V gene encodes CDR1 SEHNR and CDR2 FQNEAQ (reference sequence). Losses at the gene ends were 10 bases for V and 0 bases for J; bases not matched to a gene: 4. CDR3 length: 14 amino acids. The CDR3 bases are TGTGCCACCGGGACAGGGCTAGCCAAAAACATTCAGTACTTC. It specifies CATGTGLAKNIQYF.

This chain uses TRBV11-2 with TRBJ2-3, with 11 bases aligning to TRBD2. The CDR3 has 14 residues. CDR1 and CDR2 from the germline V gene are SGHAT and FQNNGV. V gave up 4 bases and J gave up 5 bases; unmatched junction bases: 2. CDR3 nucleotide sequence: TGTGCCAGCAGCTCGGGACTAGCGGAAGATACGCAGTATTTT. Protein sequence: CASSSGLAEDTQYF.

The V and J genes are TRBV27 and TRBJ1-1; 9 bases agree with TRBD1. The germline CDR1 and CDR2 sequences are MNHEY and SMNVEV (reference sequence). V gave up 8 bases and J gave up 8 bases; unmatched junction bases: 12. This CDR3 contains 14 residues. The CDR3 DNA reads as TGTGCCAGCGGATTACAGGGGGCGCCGGCAGAAGCTTTCTTT. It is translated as CASGLQGAPAEAFF.

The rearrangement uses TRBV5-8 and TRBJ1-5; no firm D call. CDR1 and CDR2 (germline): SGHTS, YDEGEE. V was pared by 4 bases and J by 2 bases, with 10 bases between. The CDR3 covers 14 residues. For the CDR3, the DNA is TGTGCCAGCAGCGTGTGGGCCGGCAATCAGCCCCAGCATTTT. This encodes CASSVWAGNQPQHF.

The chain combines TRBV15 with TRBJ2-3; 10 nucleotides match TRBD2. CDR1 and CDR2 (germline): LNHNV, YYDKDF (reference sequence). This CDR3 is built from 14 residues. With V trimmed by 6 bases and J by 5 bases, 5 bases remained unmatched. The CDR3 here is CATRLAGWGDTQYF. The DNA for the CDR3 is TGTGCCACCAGACTAGCGGGATGGGGAGATACGCAGTATTTT.

The CDR3 region is CASSLMELYDEQFF. CDR3 in DNA: TGTGCCAGCAGCCTTATGGAGCTATACGATGAGCAGTTCTTC. The V gene is TRBV5-4, the J gene TRBJ2-1; D unresolved. The CDR3 covers 14 residues. The ends were cut back, 4 bases at V and 8 bases at J, with 16 bases in the middle. Germline V CDR1 and CDR2: SGHNT, YYREEE (reference sequence). The entire variable domain, with the rest obtained from reference TRBV5-4 and TRBJ2-1, is as follows: ETGVTQSPTHLIKTRGQQVTLRCSSQSGHNTVSWYQQALGQGPQFIFQYYREEENGRGNFPPRFSGLQFPNYSSELNVNALELDDSALYLCASSLMELYDEQFFGPGTRLTVL.

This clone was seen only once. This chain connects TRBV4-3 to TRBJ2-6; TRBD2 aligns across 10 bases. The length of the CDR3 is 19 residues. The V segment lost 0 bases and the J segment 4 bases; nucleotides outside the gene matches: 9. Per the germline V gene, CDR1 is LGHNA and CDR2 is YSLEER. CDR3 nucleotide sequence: TGCGCCAGCAGCCAAGATTGGTTAGCGGGAGGTCGAGGGGCCAACGTCCTGACTTTC. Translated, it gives CASSQDWLAGGRGANVLTF.

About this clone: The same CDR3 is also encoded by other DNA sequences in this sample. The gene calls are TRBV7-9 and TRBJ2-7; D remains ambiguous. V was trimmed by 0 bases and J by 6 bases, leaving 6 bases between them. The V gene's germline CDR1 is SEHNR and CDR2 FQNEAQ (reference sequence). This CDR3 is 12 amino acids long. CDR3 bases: TGTGCCAGCAGCTTAGCCGCGTCCGAGCAGTACTTC. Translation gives CASSLAASEQYF.

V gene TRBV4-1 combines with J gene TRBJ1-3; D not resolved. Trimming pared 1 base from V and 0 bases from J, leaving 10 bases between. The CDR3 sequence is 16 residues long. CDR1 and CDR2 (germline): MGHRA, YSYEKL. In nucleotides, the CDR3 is TGCGCCAGCAGCCAAGTTTTCCGGAACTCTGGAAACACCATATATTTT. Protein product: CASSQVFRNSGNTIYF.

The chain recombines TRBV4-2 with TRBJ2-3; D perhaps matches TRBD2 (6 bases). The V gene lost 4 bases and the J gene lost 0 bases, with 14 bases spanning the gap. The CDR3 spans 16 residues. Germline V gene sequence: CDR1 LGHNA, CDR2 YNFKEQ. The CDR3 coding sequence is TGTGCCAGCAGCCGTCCCCCGGAGGGAAGCACAGATACGCAGTATTTT. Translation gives CASSRPPEGSTDTQYF.

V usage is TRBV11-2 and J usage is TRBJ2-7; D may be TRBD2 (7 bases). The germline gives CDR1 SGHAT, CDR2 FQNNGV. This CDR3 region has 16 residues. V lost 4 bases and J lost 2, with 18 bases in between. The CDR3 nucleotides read TGTGCCAGCAGCTCTACGGTCGGGGGGCGTACCTACGAGCAGTACTTC. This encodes CASSSTVGGRTYEQYF.

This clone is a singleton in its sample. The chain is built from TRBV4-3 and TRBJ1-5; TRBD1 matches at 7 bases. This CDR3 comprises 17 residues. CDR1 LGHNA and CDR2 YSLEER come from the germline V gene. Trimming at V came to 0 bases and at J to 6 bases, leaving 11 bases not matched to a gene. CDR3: CASSQDVTAGGIQPQHF. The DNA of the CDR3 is TGCGCCAGCAGCCAAGATGTGACGGCAGGGGGGATTCAGCCCCAGCATTTT.

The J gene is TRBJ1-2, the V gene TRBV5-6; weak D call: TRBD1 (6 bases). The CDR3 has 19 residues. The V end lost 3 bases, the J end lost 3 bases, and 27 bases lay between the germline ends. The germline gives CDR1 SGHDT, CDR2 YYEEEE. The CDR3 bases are TGTGCCAGCAGCTCCCCGATTTCGACAGGAACCCCCCTTGACTATGGCTACACCTTC. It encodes CASSSPISTGTPLDYGYTF.

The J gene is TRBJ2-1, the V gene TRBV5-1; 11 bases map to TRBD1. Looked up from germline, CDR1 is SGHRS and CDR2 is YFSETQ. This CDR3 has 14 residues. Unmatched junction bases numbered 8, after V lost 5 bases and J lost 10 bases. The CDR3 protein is CASRWDRGTDEQFF. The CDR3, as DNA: TGCGCCAGCAGGTGGGACAGGGGGACTGACGAGCAGTTCTTC.

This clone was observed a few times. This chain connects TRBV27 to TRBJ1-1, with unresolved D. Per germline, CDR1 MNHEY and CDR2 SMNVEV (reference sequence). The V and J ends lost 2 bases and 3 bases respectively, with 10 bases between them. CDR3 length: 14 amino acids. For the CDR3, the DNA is TGTGCCAGCAGTTTACTCAGTCAGGACACTGAAGCTTTCTTT. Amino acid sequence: CASSLLSQDTEAFF.

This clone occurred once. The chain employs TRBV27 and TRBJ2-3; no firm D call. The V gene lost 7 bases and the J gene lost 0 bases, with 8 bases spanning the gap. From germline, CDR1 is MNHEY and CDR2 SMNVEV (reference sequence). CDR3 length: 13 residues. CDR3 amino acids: CASNSPSTDTQYF. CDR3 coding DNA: TGTGCCAGCAACTCACCCAGCACAGATACGCAGTATTTT.

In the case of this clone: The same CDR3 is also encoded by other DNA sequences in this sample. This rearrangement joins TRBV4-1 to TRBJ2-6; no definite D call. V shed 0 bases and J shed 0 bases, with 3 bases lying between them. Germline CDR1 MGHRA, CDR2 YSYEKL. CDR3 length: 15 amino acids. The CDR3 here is CASSQESSGANVLTF. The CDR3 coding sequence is TGCGCCAGCAGCCAAGAGTCCTCTGGGGCCAACGTCCTGACTTTC.